These 15 T cell receptor beta chains came from one sample sequenced in a study of cytomegalovirus exposure and HLA in healthy donors. The PCR made use of 60 Vbeta and 13 Jbeta primers. The table came from immunoSEQ multiplex PCR; TCRdb's copy has only in-frame clones and leaves some out. The data hold some 100,000 clones, with roughly 83% observed a single time. The sample was PBMCs. These receptors were collected from a female donor in good health and CMV-seropositive.

This clone was observed once. V usage is TRBV5-1 and J usage is TRBJ2-5; D is perhaps TRBD2 (6 bases). The germline V gene encodes CDR1 SGHRS and CDR2 YFSETQ. With 0 bases removed from V and 4 bases from J, the gap between germline ends came to 10 bases. The CDR3 spans 14 residues. The CDR3 loop reads CASSLAGSGETQYF. For the CDR3, the DNA is TGCGCCAGCAGCTTGGCGGGTAGCGGAGAGACCCAGTACTTC.

The chain is built from TRBV2 and TRBJ1-1; the D gene is possibly TRBD1 (6 bases). Trimming removed 3 bases from V and 4 bases from J, with 6 bases in between. The length of the CDR3 is 12 residues. The germline CDR1 and CDR2 sequences are SNHLY and FYNNEI. Here the CDR3 reads CASSETGTEAFF. Here the CDR3 DNA reads TGTGCCAGCAGTGAGACAGGCACTGAAGCTTTCTTT. Looking up the rest from reference TRBV2 and TRBJ1-1 gives the full variable domain: EPEVTQTPSHQVTQMGQEVILRCVPISNHLYFYWYRQILGQKVEFLVSFYNNEISEKSEIFDDQFSVERPDGSNFTLKIRSTKLEDSAMYFCASSETGTEAFFGQGTRLTVV.

The chain recombines TRBV27 with TRBJ2-3; no definite D call. The germline gives CDR1 MNHEY, CDR2 SMNVEV (reference sequence). The CDR3 covers 11 residues. V was clipped by 5 bases and J by 6 bases, with 6 bases between them. The CDR3 loop reads CASSPQDTQYF. CDR3 coding DNA: TGTGCCAGCAGTCCCCAGGATACGCAGTATTTT.

The J gene is TRBJ1-1, the V gene TRBV19; 8 nucleotides align to TRBD1. V lost 9 bases and J lost 4; bases outside the gene matches: 4. Germline lookup yields CDR1 LNHDA and CDR2 SQIVND (reference sequence). This CDR3 comprises 12 residues. The CDR3 sequence is CASRQGLTEAFF. The CDR3 nucleotides read TGTGCCAGCAGACAGGGGCTCACTGAAGCTTTCTTT.

The chain links TRBV19 to TRBJ2-1, with 9 nucleotides matching TRBD2. Germline CDR1 LNHDA, CDR2 SQIVND (reference sequence). The CDR3 has 13 amino acids. V shed 9 bases and J 6 bases; nucleotides not matched to a gene: 6. The CDR3 spells CASGLAGPNEQFF. The CDR3 coding sequence is TGTGCCAGCGGGCTAGCGGGACCCAATGAGCAGTTCTTC.

The gene calls are TRBV4-1 and TRBJ2-3; D perhaps matches TRBD1 (5 bases). The germline V and J ends were trimmed by 4 bases and 0 bases, with 11 bases remaining between them. Germline V gene data show CDR1 as MGHRA and CDR2 as YSYEKL. The CDR3 spans 15 residues. The CDR3 DNA follows: TGCGCCAGCAGCCCGTGGGGCGGTAGCACAGATACGCAGTATTTT. Translated, it gives CASSPWGGSTDTQYF.

A few counts support this clone. The chain joins TRBV6-1 to TRBJ1-5; 9 positions agree with TRBD1. Trimming cost V 4 bases and J 1 base; bases outside gene matches: 5. The CDR3 contains 16 residues. Looked up from germline, CDR1 is MNHNS and CDR2 is SASEGT. CDR3 in amino acids: CASSGVQGASNQPQHF. CDR3 in DNA: TGTGCCAGCAGTGGGGTACAGGGGGCAAGCAATCAGCCCCAGCATTTT.

This clone has only a few counts. The CDR3 region is CASSEGLAGGLYNEQFF. CDR3 coding DNA: TGTGCCAGCAGTGAAGGACTAGCGGGAGGCCTCTACAATGAGCAGTTCTTC. The V call is TRBV2, the J call TRBJ2-1; 13 bases align to TRBD2. The J segment lost 3 bases and the V segment lost 1 base, leaving 3 bases of the junction unmatched. CDR1 is SNHLY and CDR2 is FYNNEI in the germline V gene. This CDR3 region has 17 residues.

Points on this clone: Mismatch with germline at one junction end may stem from a read error. This rearrangement joins TRBV7-9 to TRBJ1-1; possibly TRBD1 for D (5 bases). This CDR3 is built from 14 residues. Germline CDR1 is SEHNR and CDR2 is FQNEAQ (reference sequence). CDR3 nucleotide sequence: TGTTCCAGCAGCTTGGCAGGGAGGAGCACTGAAGCTTTCTTT. Amino acids: CSSSLAGRSTEAFF.

This chain joins TRBV6-5 and TRBJ1-3, with TRBD1 as a possible D gene (6 bases). The CDR3 is made up of 15 amino acids. V was pared by 2 bases and J by 1 base, with 9 bases between. Per germline, CDR1 MNHEY and CDR2 SVGAGI. The CDR3 coding sequence is TGTGCCAGCAGTTACAAGAGGGGGTCTGGAAACACCATATATTTT. Translated, it gives CASSYKRGSGNTIYF.

This clone was picked up one time. The rearrangement uses TRBV4-3 and TRBJ2-7; D is perhaps TRBD1 (6 bases). V lost 4 bases to trimming and J lost 3 bases, with 16 bases between them. This CDR3 is 15 amino acids long. From germline, CDR1 is LGHNA and CDR2 YSLEER. The CDR3 DNA sequence: TGCGCCAGCAGCCCCGGCCTGGGGGCAAACTACGAGCAGTACTTC. It encodes CASSPGLGANYEQYF.

The chain has TRBV7-8 and TRBJ2-7, with 9 positions matching TRBD2. The junction had 16 bases not matched to a gene; V was cut back by 1 base and J by 6 bases. The CDR3 spans 18 residues. Germline-derived CDR1 and CDR2 are SGHVS and FQNEAQ. The CDR3 sequence is CASSLVWVAGEPAGEQYF. CDR3 coding DNA: TGTGCCAGCAGCTTAGTCTGGGTAGCGGGGGAACCCGCGGGCGAGCAGTACTTC.

Only a few counts were recorded for this clone. One end of the junction fails to match germline, which may point to a read error. CDR3 DNA: TGCGCCAGCAGCCAAGATTACCCGGGACAGGGGGCCAACGAGCAGTACTTC. Translation gives CASSQDYPGQGANEQYF. The rearrangement joins TRBV5-4 to TRBJ2-7, with TRBD1 identical over 12 bases. The CDR3 runs to 17 residues. Germline-derived CDR1 and CDR2 are SGHNT and YYREEE (reference sequence).

The chain is built from TRBV4-3 and TRBJ2-2; D unresolved. The CDR3 has 15 amino acids. V lost 0 bases and J 8 bases, leaving 13 bases between the germline ends. Germline CDR1 is LGHNA and CDR2 is YSLEER. The CDR3 spells CASSQDRFTLGELFF. CDR3 coding DNA: TGCGCCAGCAGCCAAGATAGATTCACCCTAGGGGAGCTGTTTTTT.

V usage is TRBV6-5 and J usage is TRBJ2-7; TRBD1 is a possible D gene (5 bases). Germline V gene data show CDR1 as MNHEY and CDR2 as SVGAGI. The V and J ends lost 2 bases and 6 bases respectively, with 8 bases between them. The CDR3 contains 12 residues. The CDR3 DNA reads as TGTGCCAGCAGTTACGCAGGGCGCGAGCAGTACTTC. Translating it yields CASSYAGREQYF.